Listed below are T cell receptor beta chains from one sample, sequenced in a study of OX40 agonist ivuxolimab in advanced cancers. Clones were read by immunoSEQ multiplex PCR, and TCRdb kept only the in-frame ones, dropping some. This table has some 90,000 clones, around 87% appearing once. Sequences were derived from CD4+ or CD8+ T cells sorted from blood, sampled in a trial of the OX40 agonist ivuxolimab. Receptors originate from an adult with an advanced solid tumor such as melanoma, head and neck, liver or kidney cancer. Each CDR3 is given with its conserved first and last residue. The D gene is left open where the match is weak. Clone size, where shown, is once, few, many, or a class for clones that have expanded.

V,size,D,J,DNA,CDR3
TRBV27,-,-,TRBJ2-3,TGTGCCAGCAGTTTATCAAGATCAGATACGCAGTATTTT,CASSLSRSDTQYF
TRBV28,-,TRBD1,TRBJ2-3,TGTGCCAGCAGGGGGGGACAGGGGGCCTCAGATACGCAGTATTTT,CASRGGQGASDTQYF
TRBV29-1,-,-,TRBJ2-7,TGCAGCGTTGTAGTAGGGGGGGGATTCTACGAGCAGTACTTC,CSVVVGGGFYEQYF
TRBV5-1,once,TRBD1,TRBJ1-1,TGCGCCAGCAGCTTGCAGGGGGCCAACACTGAAGCTTTCTTT,CASSLQGANTEAFF
TRBV11-3,-,-,TRBJ2-1,TGTGCCAGCAGCTTAGGCCTAGCCCATCCTGAGCAGTTCTTC,CASSLGLAHPEQFF
TRBV29-1,once,-,TRBJ1-1,TGCAGCTCTAACCCCGGAATGGGGGCCCGGGCTTTCTTT,CSSNPGMGARAFF
TRBV11-2,-,-,TRBJ2-5,TGTGCCAGCAGCGAAACCAGGGGGGAAGAGACCCAGTACTTC,CASSETRGEETQYF
TRBV6-1,-,-,TRBJ1-5,TGTGCCAGCACCCAAAGGACAGCACCCTTTACTCAGCATTTT,CASTQRTAPFTQHF
TRBV12-5,once,TRBD1,TRBJ2-5,TGTGCTAGTGGTTCACGCCAGGGGGAAGTTCGGGAGACCCAGTACTTC,CASGSRQGEVRETQYF
TRBV15,-,-,TRBJ1-4,TGTGCCACCAGCAGAGAACAGGTTCTTAATGAAAAACTGTTTTTT,CATSREQVLNEKLFF
TRBV6-6,-,TRBD2,TRBJ2-2,TGTGCCAGCAGACACACAGGACTAGGCGGTTCCGGGGAGCTGTTTTTT,CASRHTGLGGSGELFF
TRBV7-9,-,-,TRBJ1-2,TGTGCCAGCAGCTTAGCGACAGCTAACTATGGCTACACCTTC,CASSLATANYGYTF
TRBV6-6,-,-,TRBJ2-7,TGTGCCAGCAGTCCCCCGGGACTCACCTACGAGCAGTACTTC,CASSPPGLTYEQYF
TRBV27,-,-,TRBJ1-2,TGTGCCAGCAGTTTATCCGGCTATGGCTACACCTTC,CASSLSGYGYTF
TRBV11-2,-,TRBD2,TRBJ2-1,TGTGCCAGCAGCTTTAGCGGGAGAAATGAGCAGTTCTTC,CASSFSGRNEQFF
TRBV5-1,-,-,TRBJ1-2,TGCGCCAGCAGCTTGGACGTGAGAGAGGGCTACACCTTC,CASSLDVREGYTF
TRBV29-1,-,-,TRBJ2-5,TGCAGCGTTGAAGTTGCGAGGAGGCAAGAGACCCAGTACTTC,CSVEVARRQETQYF
TRBV6-1,-,TRBD2,TRBJ2-5,TGTGCCAGCAGAGGCGGCGGGACTATTGCCGAGACCCAGTACTTC,CASRGGGTIAETQYF
TRBV5-4,once,TRBD2,TRBJ2-1,TGTGCCAGCAGTTCCGCTAGCGGCTCCTACAATGAGCAGTTCTTC,CASSSASGSYNEQFF
TRBV6-1,-,-,TRBJ1-1,TGTGCCACAAAATTCGCCAGAACCGGGACAAATGAAGCTTTCTTT,CATKFARTGTNEAFF
TRBV5-1,-,TRBD1,TRBJ1-1,TGCGCCAGCAGCTCTCGAATCGGACAGGGCATCGAAGCTTTCTTT,CASSSRIGQGIEAFF
TRBV2,-,-,TRBJ1-1,TGTGCCAGCAGTGAGGCCCTTGGGGGCACTGAAGCTTTCTTT,CASSEALGGTEAFF